The rows below give T cell receptor beta chains drawn from one sample of a study of blood T cells in healthy people across ages. TCRdb re-called the 5' RACE reads through MiXCR, storing one row per CDR3 protein. The table has hundreds of thousands of distinct CDR3 sequences, approximately 30% seen once; the top ten hold around 16%. The sequenced sample consisted of blood. The receptors were gathered from a woman older than 75 in good health. Each CDR3 is given with its conserved first and last residue. The order of the fields is J gene, D gene, V gene, clone size, CDR3 protein, CDR3 DNA. A D gene is named only where the DNA matches it firmly. Some rows have no size entry. The others give once, few or many, or a class for an expanded clone.

j_call: TRBJ1-1
d_call: NA
v_call: TRBV27
clone_size: NA
cdr3_aa: CASCRRGETAAFF
cdr3_nt: TGTGCCAGCTGCCGCCGGGGCGAGACTGCGGCTTTCTTT

j_call: TRBJ1-3
d_call: NA
v_call: TRBV3-1
clone_size: NA
cdr3_aa: CASSRQTTVHSGNTIYF
cdr3_nt: TGTGCCAGCAGCCGCCAGACGACAGTTCACTCTGGAAACACCATATATTTT

j_call: TRBJ1-5
d_call: NA
v_call: TRBV20-1
clone_size: many
cdr3_aa: CSARVSPGSRNQPQHF
cdr3_nt: TGCAGTGCTAGGGTCTCCCCGGGGTCGCGCAATCAGCCCCAGCATTTT

j_call: TRBJ2-1
d_call: TRBD2
v_call: TRBV30
clone_size: few
cdr3_aa: CAWSVRRGGRNEQFF
cdr3_nt: TGTGCCTGGAGTGTAAGGCGGGGGGGCCGAAATGAGCAGTTCTTC

j_call: TRBJ1-1
d_call: NA
v_call: TRBV12-3/TRBV12-4
clone_size: many
cdr3_aa: CASSLLGTTEAFF
cdr3_nt: TGTGCCAGCAGTTTACTTGGGACCACTGAAGCTTTCTTT

j_call: TRBJ1-2
d_call: NA
v_call: TRBV9
clone_size: once
cdr3_aa: CASSGPAGTPGPYGYTF
cdr3_nt: TGTGCCAGCAGCGGACCAGCTGGGACGCCAGGACCTTATGGCTACACCTTC

j_call: TRBJ2-7
d_call: NA
v_call: TRBV6-5
clone_size: many
cdr3_aa: CASASPYEQYF
cdr3_nt: TGTGCCAGCGCCTCCCCCTACGAGCAGTACTTC

j_call: TRBJ1-1
d_call: TRBD1
v_call: TRBV29-1
clone_size: few
cdr3_aa: CSVQGGLFTEAFF
cdr3_nt: TGCAGCGTTCAGGGGGGGCTCTTTACTGAAGCTTTCTTT

j_call: TRBJ2-7
d_call: NA
v_call: TRBV7-2
clone_size: many
cdr3_aa: CASSLARLSEQYF
cdr3_nt: TGTGCCAGCAGCTTAGCGCGCCTTTCCGAGCAGTACTTC

j_call: TRBJ2-7
d_call: NA
v_call: TRBV7-2
clone_size: many
cdr3_aa: CASSLEGGDYEQYF
cdr3_nt: TGTGCCAGCAGCTTAGAGGGCGGGGACTACGAGCAGTACTTC

j_call: TRBJ1-6
d_call: NA
v_call: TRBV6-6
clone_size: many
cdr3_aa: CASSPGPRNSPLHF
cdr3_nt: TGTGCCAGCAGCCCCGGGCCAAGGAATTCACCCCTCCACTTT

j_call: TRBJ2-3
d_call: NA
v_call: TRBV30
clone_size: few
cdr3_aa: CAWSNADTQYF
cdr3_nt: TGTGCCTGGAGTAACGCAGATACGCAGTATTTT

j_call: TRBJ1-1
d_call: NA
v_call: TRBV7-9
clone_size: few
cdr3_aa: CASSLDDRRNTEAFF
cdr3_nt: TGTGCCAGCAGCTTAGATGACAGGAGGAACACTGAAGCTTTCTTT

j_call: TRBJ2-7
d_call: TRBD2
v_call: TRBV10-1
clone_size: NA
cdr3_aa: CASSESGNSYEQYF
cdr3_nt: TGCGCCAGCAGTGAAAGCGGGAACTCCTACGAGCAGTACTTC

j_call: TRBJ2-3
d_call: NA
v_call: TRBV7-2
clone_size: many
cdr3_aa: CASSFQWGPQDTQYF
cdr3_nt: TGTGCCAGCAGCTTCCAATGGGGCCCACAAGATACGCAGTATTTT

j_call: TRBJ2-3
d_call: NA
v_call: TRBV7-3
clone_size: many
cdr3_aa: CASSFGLAVSTDTQYF
cdr3_nt: TGTGCCAGCAGCTTTGGGCTAGCCGTTAGCACAGATACGCAGTATTTT

j_call: TRBJ2-3
d_call: NA
v_call: TRBV20-1
clone_size: NA
cdr3_aa: CSVRDLARASTDTQYF
cdr3_nt: TGCAGTGTTAGAGATCTAGCGAGGGCCAGCACAGATACGCAGTATTTT

j_call: TRBJ1-6
d_call: TRBD1
v_call: TRBV5-1
clone_size: many
cdr3_aa: CASSLGGMDSPLHF
cdr3_nt: TGCGCCAGCAGCTTAGGGGGCATGGATTCACCCCTCCACTTT

j_call: TRBJ1-6
d_call: NA
v_call: TRBV27
clone_size: few
cdr3_aa: CASRIAGLSYNSPLHF
cdr3_nt: TGTGCCAGCAGAATAGCAGGACTCTCCTATAATTCACCCCTCCACTTT

j_call: TRBJ1-5
d_call: TRBD1
v_call: TRBV7-6
clone_size: many
cdr3_aa: CASSAGQGLPSNQPQHF
cdr3_nt: TGTGCCAGCAGCGCGGGACAGGGCCTACCTAGCAATCAGCCCCAGCATTTT

j_call: TRBJ1-2
d_call: NA
v_call: TRBV5-5
clone_size: few
cdr3_aa: CASSLVAGTNYGYTF
cdr3_nt: TGTGCCAGCAGCTTGGTGGCAGGTACTAACTATGGCTACACCTTC

j_call: TRBJ1-2
d_call: NA
v_call: TRBV15
clone_size: many
cdr3_aa: CATSTRGNYGYTF
cdr3_nt: TGTGCCACCAGCACCAGGGGTAACTATGGCTACACCTTC

j_call: TRBJ2-7
d_call: NA
v_call: TRBV7-8
clone_size: many
cdr3_aa: CASSLVEANEQYF
cdr3_nt: TGTGCCAGCAGCTTAGTAGAGGCGAACGAGCAGTACTTC

j_call: TRBJ2-3
d_call: TRBD2
v_call: TRBV7-2
clone_size: many
cdr3_aa: CASSPPMGVAGGTPNTQYF
cdr3_nt: TGTGCCAGCAGCCCTCCTATGGGGGTAGCGGGGGGGACTCCAAATACGCAGTATTTT

j_call: TRBJ2-1
d_call: NA
v_call: TRBV25-1
clone_size: many
cdr3_aa: CASSRVDEQFF
cdr3_nt: TGTGCCAGCAGCAGGGTTGATGAGCAGTTCTTC

j_call: TRBJ2-3
d_call: NA
v_call: TRBV6-5
clone_size: many
cdr3_aa: CASFAGTGGTDTQYF
cdr3_nt: TGTGCCAGCTTCGCGGGCACCGGAGGCACAGATACGCAGTATTTT

j_call: TRBJ2-7
d_call: TRBD1
v_call: TRBV7-9
clone_size: NA
cdr3_aa: CASSLADRAYEQYF
cdr3_nt: TGTGCCAGCAGCTTAGCGGACAGGGCCTACGAGCAGTACTTC

j_call: TRBJ2-7
d_call: NA
v_call: TRBV19
clone_size: NA
cdr3_aa: CASSLRPSVYEQYF
cdr3_nt: TGTGCCAGTTCGCTCCGACCCTCAGTCTACGAGCAGTACTTC

j_call: TRBJ2-5
d_call: NA
v_call: TRBV6-2/TRBV6-3
clone_size: many
cdr3_aa: CASSYFARTQTQYF
cdr3_nt: TGTGCCAGCAGTTACTTTGCCAGGACCCAGACCCAGTACTTC

j_call: TRBJ1-4
d_call: TRBD1
v_call: TRBV10-3
clone_size: NA
cdr3_aa: CAISGGQTTNEKLFF
cdr3_nt: TGTGCCATCAGTGGGGGACAGACAACTAATGAAAAACTGTTTTTT

j_call: TRBJ1-2
d_call: NA
v_call: TRBV5-5
clone_size: many
cdr3_aa: CASSSRHPYGYTF
cdr3_nt: TGTGCCAGCAGCTCCCGGCATCCTTATGGCTACACCTTC

j_call: TRBJ1-3
d_call: NA
v_call: TRBV7-2
clone_size: few
cdr3_aa: CASSLTQSSGNTIYF
cdr3_nt: TGTGCCAGCAGCTTGACACAAAGCTCTGGAAACACCATATATTTT

j_call: TRBJ1-5
d_call: TRBD1
v_call: TRBV4-1
clone_size: NA
cdr3_aa: CASSHFQGGDQPQHF
cdr3_nt: TGCGCCAGCAGCCATTTTCAGGGGGGCGATCAGCCCCAGCATTTT

j_call: TRBJ1-6
d_call: NA
v_call: TRBV2
clone_size: few
cdr3_aa: CASLTESSYNSPLHF
cdr3_nt: TGTGCCAGCCTGACAGAAAGCTCCTATAATTCACCCCTCCACTTT

j_call: TRBJ2-7
d_call: NA
v_call: TRBV3-1
clone_size: many
cdr3_aa: CASSRARSSYEQYF
cdr3_nt: TGTGCCAGCAGCCGAGCCCGGTCATCCTACGAGCAGTACTTC

j_call: TRBJ2-2
d_call: NA
v_call: TRBV5-1
clone_size: NA
cdr3_aa: CASSLAVTSTGELFF
cdr3_nt: TGCGCCAGCAGCTTGGCCGTGACTAGCACCGGGGAGCTGTTTTTT

j_call: TRBJ2-1
d_call: TRBD2
v_call: TRBV5-1
clone_size: many
cdr3_aa: CASSVGLAGPYNEQFF
cdr3_nt: TGCGCCAGCAGCGTGGGACTAGCGGGACCTTACAATGAGCAGTTCTTC

j_call: TRBJ2-6
d_call: TRBD1
v_call: TRBV30
clone_size: NA
cdr3_aa: CAWSAGTGLSGANVLTF
cdr3_nt: TGTGCCTGGAGTGCCGGGACAGGCCTCTCTGGGGCCAACGTCCTGACTTTC

j_call: TRBJ1-6
d_call: NA
v_call: TRBV6-6
clone_size: few
cdr3_aa: CASSYGDRYYNSPLHF
cdr3_nt: TGTGCCAGCAGTTACGGGGACCGATACTATAATTCGCCCCTCCACTTT

j_call: TRBJ1-5
d_call: NA
v_call: TRBV6-2/TRBV6-3
clone_size: NA
cdr3_aa: CASSYSVQQGINQPQHF
cdr3_nt: TGTGCCAGCAGTTACTCAGTCCAGCAGGGTATTAATCAGCCCCAGCATTTT

j_call: TRBJ1-6
d_call: NA
v_call: TRBV15
clone_size: many
cdr3_aa: CATSRAGPGNSPLHF
cdr3_nt: TGTGCCACCAGCAGGGCGGGCCCGGGTAATTCACCCCTCCACTTT

j_call: TRBJ1-1
d_call: TRBD1
v_call: TRBV15
clone_size: NA
cdr3_aa: CATSGTGATSAFF
cdr3_nt: TGTGCCACCAGCGGGACAGGGGCCACTTCAGCTTTCTTT

j_call: TRBJ1-1
d_call: NA
v_call: TRBV29-1
clone_size: NA
cdr3_aa: CSVGAGLNTEAFF
cdr3_nt: TGCAGCGTTGGGGCAGGGCTGAACACTGAAGCTTTCTTT

j_call: TRBJ1-1
d_call: NA
v_call: TRBV30
clone_size: NA
cdr3_aa: CAWRDWAGEAFF
cdr3_nt: TGTGCCTGGAGGGATTGGGCCGGAGAAGCTTTCTTT

j_call: TRBJ1-5
d_call: NA
v_call: TRBV4-1
clone_size: many
cdr3_aa: CASSPKGPLRNQPQHF
cdr3_nt: TGCGCCAGCAGTCCTAAGGGCCCCTTGCGCAATCAGCCCCAGCATTTT

j_call: TRBJ2-6
d_call: TRBD1
v_call: TRBV9
clone_size: many
cdr3_aa: CASSLGQGNSGANVLTF
cdr3_nt: TGTGCCAGCAGCCTCGGACAGGGAAACTCTGGGGCCAACGTCCTGACTTTC

j_call: TRBJ2-7
d_call: TRBD2
v_call: TRBV20-1
clone_size: NA
cdr3_aa: CSARDGTSGTYEQYF
cdr3_nt: TGCAGTGCTAGAGACGGGACTAGCGGCACCTACGAGCAGTACTTC

j_call: TRBJ1-1
d_call: NA
v_call: TRBV29-1
clone_size: NA
cdr3_aa: CSVDSTAEVFF
cdr3_nt: TGCAGCGTCGACTCGACAGCCGAAGTTTTCTTT